This TCR beta chain derives from a study of blood T cell repertoires in COVID-19. Study at large: Acute-phase and convalescent COVID-19 samples originated in the United States, Italy and Spain. In each case, the material was cDNA or gDNA derived from T cells, B-cell-depleted T cells, or PBMCs.

The CDR3 runs 14 residues. The ends were cut back, 0 bases at V and 8 bases at J, with 8 bases in the middle. CDR1 is LNHNV and CDR2 is YYDKDF in the germline V gene (reference sequence). There are a few counts of this clone. Original processing notes: Counts of nucleated cells, estimated from reference gene primer amplification, were obtained. TCRdb keeps only in-frame clones here, not all; method: immunoSEQ multiplex PCR. V, J and clone size were drawn from that table, and D and trimming were deduced from the DNA. The sample lists roughly 90,000 clones, around 87% occurring once. The source is a human donor in a cohort sampled during active COVID-19. The chain joins TRBV15 to TRBJ1-6; D uncertain. Sequences were obtained from peripheral blood. CDR3 nucleotide sequence: TGTGCCACCAGCAGAGAGATTCAGGATTCACCCCTCCACTTT. Its protein product is CATSREIQDSPLHF.